One T cell receptor beta chain is described in this entry. The CDR3 sequence is 16 residues long. Germline-derived CDR1 and CDR2 are SGHVS and FQNEAQ. Trimming removed 2 bases from V and 4 bases from J; junction bases left unmatched: 5. In the original processing: For nucleated cells, counts were estimated from reference gene primer amplification. Sequencing used immunoSEQ multiplex PCR; TCRdb keeps in-frame clones, though not all of them. V and J calls and clone size are as listed in that table; D and trimming were resolved from the DNA. The repertoire consists of about 120,000 clones, with roughly 81% occurring once and the leading ten covering roughly 1.4%. This sample was included in a study of blood T cell repertoires in COVID-19. Overall study: Both acute and convalescent COVID-19 samples were obtained from the United States, Italy and Spain. The analysed material was cDNA or gDNA that came from T cells, B-cell-depleted T cells, or PBMCs.

Sequenced: peripheral blood. This receptor was obtained from a man aged 35 to 55 with acute or convalescent COVID-19. This chain connects TRBV7-8 to TRBJ2-7; 13 bases align to TRBD2. Written as DNA, the CDR3 is TGTGCCAGCAGCTTACCCCGACTAGCGGGGGGATACGAGCAGTACTTC. It encodes CASSLPRLAGGYEQYF.